The clone carrying this T cell receptor beta chain was counted a single time. Its antigen is still unknown. TCRdb recomputed calls from the 5' RACE reads with MiXCR, one row per CDR3 protein. The repertoire has 25,000 to 35,000 distinct CDR3 sequences, approximately 15% of them found once; the top ten carry around a third. This specimen belongs to a study of CD8 T cells in ankylosing spondylitis. Regarding the study as a whole: Clones linked to disease were reported to show significant enrichment in matched ankylosing spondylitis synovial fluid. Seemingly characteristic of ankylosing spondylitis blood was a TCR beta motif consisting of several highly homologous variants. Earlier reports found some motif variants in synovial fluid and blood in reactive arthritis.

Between the trimmed V and J ends, which lost 0 bases and 2 bases, there was a span of 4 bases. CDR1 is SGHRS, CDR2 YFSETQ, per germline. The CDR3 has 13 residues. This clonotype originated in a male donor with ankylosing spondylitis or in good health (not recorded which). The rearrangement links TRBV5-1 to TRBJ2-3; D is unclear. The specimen sequenced was blood. The CDR3 region is CASSLAFTDTQYF. In DNA form, the CDR3 reads TGCGCCAGCAGCTTGGCCTTCACAGATACGCAGTATTTT.